A selection of T cell receptor beta chains follows, all from one sample in a study of cytomegalovirus exposure and HLA in healthy donors. The protocol was immunoSEQ multiplex PCR, while the TCRdb copy is restricted to in-frame clones and leaves out a portion. The sample contains about 150,000 clones, roughly 79% of which appear only once. Specimen: PBMCs. These receptor sequences come from a man aged 35-49 years in good health and CMV-seronegative. Each CDR3 is given with its conserved first and last residue. D genes are given only for firm matches. Rows may omit the clone size; those that give it use once, few, many or a size class.

j_gene: TRBJ2-1
d_gene: TRBD1
v_gene: TRBV18
abundance: few
CDR3nt: TGTGCCAGCTCACCGAGACAGGGGAAATACAATGAGCAGTTCTTC
CDR3aa: CASSPRQGKYNEQFF

j_gene: TRBJ1-1
d_gene: NA
v_gene: TRBV30
abundance: NA
CDR3nt: TGTGCCTGGAGTACAGGGATGAACACTGAAGCTTTCTTT
CDR3aa: CAWSTGMNTEAFF

j_gene: TRBJ2-1
d_gene: NA
v_gene: TRBV6-6
abundance: NA
CDR3nt: TGTGCCAGCAGTTCTGGACAGACCTTCTACAATGAGCAGTTCTTC
CDR3aa: CASSSGQTFYNEQFF

j_gene: TRBJ1-2
d_gene: NA
v_gene: TRBV28
abundance: NA
CDR3nt: TGTGCCAGCAGTTATGGCCCTAACTATGGCTACACCTTC
CDR3aa: CASSYGPNYGYTF

j_gene: TRBJ2-5
d_gene: NA
v_gene: TRBV7-2
abundance: NA
CDR3nt: TGTGCCAGCAGCCCTGAATTGGGGAGAAAGACCCAGTACTTC
CDR3aa: CASSPELGRKTQYF

j_gene: TRBJ2-3
d_gene: NA
v_gene: TRBV6-1
abundance: NA
CDR3nt: TGTGCCAGCAGTGAAAGGGCGGGCCCAGATACGCAGTATTTT
CDR3aa: CASSERAGPDTQYF

j_gene: TRBJ2-7
d_gene: TRBD2
v_gene: TRBV5-1
abundance: NA
CDR3nt: TGCGCCAGCAGCGGACCCGCTAGCGGGCGCTCCTACGAGCAGTACTTC
CDR3aa: CASSGPASGRSYEQYF

j_gene: TRBJ1-3
d_gene: NA
v_gene: TRBV4-1
abundance: NA
CDR3nt: TGCGCCAGCAGCCAAGAACGGGCAGGGTCGCTTTTTGGAAACACCATATATTTT
CDR3aa: CASSQERAGSLFGNTIYF

j_gene: TRBJ2-3
d_gene: TRBD1
v_gene: TRBV4-2
abundance: NA
CDR3nt: TGTGCCAGCAGCCCGGGACAGGGATCCCGCACAGATACGCAGTATTTT
CDR3aa: CASSPGQGSRTDTQYF

j_gene: TRBJ1-3
d_gene: NA
v_gene: TRBV25-1
abundance: NA
CDR3nt: TGTGCCAGCAGTTCCTTCGGCTCTGGAAACACCATATATTTT
CDR3aa: CASSSFGSGNTIYF

j_gene: TRBJ2-5
d_gene: TRBD2
v_gene: TRBV7-9
abundance: NA
CDR3nt: TGTGCCAGCAGCCCGGGACTAGCGGGAGTCCAAGAGACCCAGTACTTC
CDR3aa: CASSPGLAGVQETQYF

j_gene: TRBJ2-1
d_gene: NA
v_gene: TRBV7-9
abundance: NA
CDR3nt: TGTGCCAGCAGCTCATCAATATGGCCCTACAATGAGCAGTTCTTC
CDR3aa: CASSSSIWPYNEQFF

j_gene: TRBJ2-4
d_gene: TRBD2
v_gene: TRBV27
abundance: NA
CDR3nt: TGTGCCAGCAGTTTGACCGGGACTAGCGGGAACATTCAGTACTTC
CDR3aa: CASSLTGTSGNIQYF

j_gene: TRBJ2-1
d_gene: TRBD2
v_gene: TRBV7-3
abundance: NA
CDR3nt: TGTGCCAGCAGCCTCGGACTAGCGGGAGGAAGCAATGAGCAGTTCTTC
CDR3aa: CASSLGLAGGSNEQFF

j_gene: TRBJ1-4
d_gene: NA
v_gene: TRBV19
abundance: NA
CDR3nt: TGTGCCAGTAGTGTCGGACAGTCGGGGCGTTCGGGAAAACTGTTTTTT
CDR3aa: CASSVGQSGRSGKLFF

j_gene: TRBJ2-3
d_gene: NA
v_gene: TRBV27
abundance: NA
CDR3nt: TGTGCCAGCAGTTCGGACTGGGAGGATACGCAGTATTTT
CDR3aa: CASSSDWEDTQYF

j_gene: TRBJ2-1
d_gene: NA
v_gene: TRBV6-5
abundance: NA
CDR3nt: TGTGCCAGCAGGGGGACCGGTGGGGGCTATGAGCAGTTCTTC
CDR3aa: CASRGTGGGYEQFF

j_gene: TRBJ2-2
d_gene: TRBD2
v_gene: TRBV2
abundance: NA
CDR3nt: TGTGCCACTTCAGTGGGACTAGCGGGCACCGGGGAGCTGTTTTTT
CDR3aa: CATSVGLAGTGELFF

j_gene: TRBJ2-5
d_gene: NA
v_gene: TRBV6-6
abundance: NA
CDR3nt: TGTGCCAGCAGCGATCCTTGGGCCCTTGGGACCCAGTACTTC
CDR3aa: CASSDPWALGTQYF

j_gene: TRBJ2-1
d_gene: NA
v_gene: TRBV4-2
abundance: NA
CDR3nt: TGTGCCAGCAGCCCGGTAGGGGGTGAGCAGTTCTTC
CDR3aa: CASSPVGGEQFF

j_gene: TRBJ2-5
d_gene: TRBD2
v_gene: TRBV7-9
abundance: NA
CDR3nt: TGTTCCAGCAGCTTAGCGGGTCTCCGGGGGACCCAGTACTTC
CDR3aa: CSSSLAGLRGTQYF

j_gene: TRBJ2-1
d_gene: NA
v_gene: TRBV7-3
abundance: NA
CDR3nt: TGTGCCAGCAGTCCCAACGGCAATGAGCAGTTCTTC
CDR3aa: CASSPNGNEQFF

j_gene: TRBJ2-1
d_gene: TRBD2
v_gene: TRBV4-1
abundance: NA
CDR3nt: TGCGCCAGCAGCCCGGGAGGGATTTATGAGCAGTTCTTC
CDR3aa: CASSPGGIYEQFF

j_gene: TRBJ1-1
d_gene: TRBD1
v_gene: TRBV5-1
abundance: few
CDR3nt: TGCGCCAGCCGAGTGCTCTACAGGGGGCATGATCAAACTGAAGCTTTCTTT
CDR3aa: CASRVLYRGHDQTEAFF

j_gene: TRBJ1-4
d_gene: NA
v_gene: TRBV18
abundance: once
CDR3nt: TGTGCCAGCTCACCAGGAGACAGCCTTAATGAAAAACTGTTTTTT
CDR3aa: CASSPGDSLNEKLFF

j_gene: TRBJ1-5
d_gene: NA
v_gene: TRBV27
abundance: NA
CDR3nt: TGTGCCAGCAGTTTATCCAGGGCTCATAGCAATCAGCCCCAGCATTTT
CDR3aa: CASSLSRAHSNQPQHF

j_gene: TRBJ2-1
d_gene: NA
v_gene: TRBV19
abundance: few
CDR3nt: TGTGCCAGTAGTATCCTCTGGGCCCGATACAATGAGCAGTTCTTC
CDR3aa: CASSILWARYNEQFF

j_gene: TRBJ2-3
d_gene: TRBD1
v_gene: TRBV6-5
abundance: NA
CDR3nt: TGTGCCAGCAGAGAGGGGACAGGGATCACAGATACGCAGTATTTT
CDR3aa: CASREGTGITDTQYF

j_gene: TRBJ2-5
d_gene: TRBD1
v_gene: TRBV30
abundance: NA
CDR3nt: TGTGCCTGGGAAAACAGGGGGCAAGAGACCCAGTACTTC
CDR3aa: CAWENRGQETQYF

j_gene: TRBJ2-3
d_gene: NA
v_gene: TRBV9
abundance: NA
CDR3nt: TGTGCCAGCAGCGTAACTGGCACAGATACGCAGTATTTT
CDR3aa: CASSVTGTDTQYF

j_gene: TRBJ1-5
d_gene: TRBD1
v_gene: TRBV15
abundance: once
CDR3nt: TGTGCCACCAGCAGAGATATTCGACAGGGAGGACAGCCCCAGCATTTT
CDR3aa: CATSRDIRQGGQPQHF

j_gene: TRBJ2-7
d_gene: NA
v_gene: TRBV30
abundance: NA
CDR3nt: TGTGCCTGGAGTCAGGGTGGCGAGCAGTACTTC
CDR3aa: CAWSQGGEQYF

j_gene: TRBJ1-6
d_gene: NA
v_gene: TRBV28
abundance: NA
CDR3nt: TGTGCCAGCACCCTAGTGAGGGAGTCCTATCTATCACCCCTCCACTTT
CDR3aa: CASTLVRESYLSPLHF

j_gene: TRBJ2-3
d_gene: NA
v_gene: TRBV10-3
abundance: few
CDR3nt: TGTGCCATCAGTGTTTATAGCCCTCCAGATACGCAGTATTTT
CDR3aa: CAISVYSPPDTQYF

j_gene: TRBJ1-3
d_gene: TRBD1
v_gene: TRBV19
abundance: NA
CDR3nt: TGTGCCAGTAGTTTACAGGGGGCCAGAAACACCATATATTTT
CDR3aa: CASSLQGARNTIYF

j_gene: TRBJ2-7
d_gene: NA
v_gene: TRBV14
abundance: NA
CDR3nt: TGTGCCAGCAGCCCAGCAGGGGTAGCGGGCTCCTACGAGCAGTACTTC
CDR3aa: CASSPAGVAGSYEQYF

j_gene: TRBJ2-1
d_gene: TRBD2
v_gene: TRBV7-9
abundance: NA
CDR3nt: TGTGCCAGCAGCTGGACTAGTTATGAGCAGTTCTTC
CDR3aa: CASSWTSYEQFF

j_gene: TRBJ1-5
d_gene: NA
v_gene: TRBV19
abundance: once
CDR3nt: TGTGCCAGTAGTCGGACAAGGGGCGGCAATCAGCCCCAGCATTTT
CDR3aa: CASSRTRGGNQPQHF

j_gene: TRBJ1-1
d_gene: NA
v_gene: TRBV27
abundance: NA
CDR3nt: TGTGCCAGCAGTTTCATCGACAGGTTCACTGAGGCTTTCTTT
CDR3aa: CASSFIDRFTEAFF

j_gene: TRBJ2-6
d_gene: NA
v_gene: TRBV29-1
abundance: few
CDR3nt: TGCAGCGCCATACAGGGAACTGGGGCCAACGTCCTGACTTTC
CDR3aa: CSAIQGTGANVLTF

j_gene: TRBJ1-3
d_gene: NA
v_gene: TRBV5-1
abundance: NA
CDR3nt: TGCGCCAGCAGCCCGAGGTGGGAGAGCTCTGGAAACACCATATATTTT
CDR3aa: CASSPRWESSGNTIYF

j_gene: TRBJ2-3
d_gene: TRBD2
v_gene: TRBV5-1
abundance: NA
CDR3nt: TGCGCCAGCTCACCTTTGACTAGCGGGAGAGCGAGCACAGATACGCAGTATTTT
CDR3aa: CASSPLTSGRASTDTQYF

j_gene: TRBJ2-7
d_gene: TRBD1
v_gene: TRBV28
abundance: NA
CDR3nt: TGTGCCAGCAGTCCCCGGGACAGCTCCTACGAGCAGTACTTC
CDR3aa: CASSPRDSSYEQYF

j_gene: TRBJ1-6
d_gene: NA
v_gene: TRBV5-1
abundance: NA
CDR3nt: TGCGCCAGCAGCTCGAATGGGGGGGCGGATAATTCACCCCTCCACTTT
CDR3aa: CASSSNGGADNSPLHF

j_gene: TRBJ2-7
d_gene: TRBD1
v_gene: TRBV7-2
abundance: NA
CDR3nt: TGTGCCAGCAGCTTAGGTGGGACAGGTATCTCCTACGAGCAGTACTTC
CDR3aa: CASSLGGTGISYEQYF

j_gene: TRBJ2-5
d_gene: TRBD2
v_gene: TRBV5-1
abundance: NA
CDR3nt: TGCGCCAGCAGCTTGTGGGCGGGAGGGGAGACCCAGTACTTC
CDR3aa: CASSLWAGGETQYF

j_gene: TRBJ2-1
d_gene: NA
v_gene: TRBV7-8
abundance: NA
CDR3nt: TGTGCCAGCAGCTTAGAGGGGGATTCCTACAATGAGCAGTTCTTC
CDR3aa: CASSLEGDSYNEQFF

j_gene: TRBJ2-7
d_gene: NA
v_gene: TRBV7-2
abundance: NA
CDR3nt: TGTGCCAGCAGCTCAAGGTTAGGGGTGTGGGAGCAGTACTTC
CDR3aa: CASSSRLGVWEQYF

j_gene: TRBJ2-3
d_gene: NA
v_gene: TRBV4-2
abundance: few
CDR3nt: TGTGCCAGCAGCCAAGAGGGGGCCCTCCGGGGGGCAGATACGCAGTATTTT
CDR3aa: CASSQEGALRGADTQYF

j_gene: TRBJ2-3
d_gene: NA
v_gene: TRBV7-3
abundance: NA
CDR3nt: TGTGCCAGCAGCTTAGGGGGCACAGGGGGGGCAGATACGCAGTATTTT
CDR3aa: CASSLGGTGGADTQYF

j_gene: TRBJ1-6
d_gene: NA
v_gene: TRBV28
abundance: NA
CDR3nt: TGTGCCAGCACTCTTGTTTATAATTCACCCCTCCACTTT
CDR3aa: CASTLVYNSPLHF

j_gene: TRBJ1-1
d_gene: TRBD1
v_gene: TRBV6-1
abundance: NA
CDR3nt: TGTGCCAGCACCAAAAAGCAGGGGGTGAACACTGAAGCTTTCTTT
CDR3aa: CASTKKQGVNTEAFF

j_gene: TRBJ2-1
d_gene: TRBD2
v_gene: TRBV11-2
abundance: NA
CDR3nt: TGTGCCAGCAGCTTAGGGCTAGCGGATATGTACTCCTACAATGAGCAGTTCTTC
CDR3aa: CASSLGLADMYSYNEQFF